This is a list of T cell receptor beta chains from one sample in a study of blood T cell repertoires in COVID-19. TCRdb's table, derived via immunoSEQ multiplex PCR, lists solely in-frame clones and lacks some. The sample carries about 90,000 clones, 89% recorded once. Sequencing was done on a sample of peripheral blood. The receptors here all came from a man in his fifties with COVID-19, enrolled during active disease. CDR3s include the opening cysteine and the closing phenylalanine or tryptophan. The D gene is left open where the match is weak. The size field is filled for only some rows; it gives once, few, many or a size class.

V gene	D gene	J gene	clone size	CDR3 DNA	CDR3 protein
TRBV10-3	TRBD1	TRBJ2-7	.	TGTGCCATCAGTGAGTCGATCCGGACAGGGGAGACCTTC	CAISESIRTGETF
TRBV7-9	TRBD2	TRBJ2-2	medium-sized	TGTGCCAGCAGTTCCGAGCGGGGGCACTCCGGGGAGCTGTTTTTT	CASSSERGHSGELFF
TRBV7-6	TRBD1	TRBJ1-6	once	TGTGCCAGCAGCTTAGACGGTGTGAACAAAGGGGGGACAGGGGGATCACCCCTCCACTTT	CASSLDGVNKGGTGGSPLHF
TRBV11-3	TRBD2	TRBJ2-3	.	TGTGCCAGCAGCCCGTCCCCCACTAGCGGGGGGGCAGATACGCAGTATTTT	CASSPSPTSGGADTQYF
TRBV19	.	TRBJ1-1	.	TGTGCCAGCAAGGTTAGACGGGACACTGAAGCTTTCTTT	CASKVRRDTEAFF
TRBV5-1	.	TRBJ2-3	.	TGCGCCAGCAGCCCAGGCACAGATACGCAGTATTTT	CASSPGTDTQYF
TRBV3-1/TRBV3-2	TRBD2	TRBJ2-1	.	TGTGCCAGCAGCCAAGGGGTGGGACTAGCAGGTGAGCAGTTCTTC	CASSQGVGLAGEQFF
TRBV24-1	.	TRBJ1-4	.	TGTGCCACCAGTGAAGGCGGACAGTCGAATGAAAAACTGTTTTTT	CATSEGGQSNEKLFF
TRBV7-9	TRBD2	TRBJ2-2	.	TGTGCCAGCAGCCCTCTAGCGGGGGGGCCGAACACCGGGGAGCTGTTTTTT	CASSPLAGGPNTGELFF
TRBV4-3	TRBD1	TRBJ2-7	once	TGCGCCAGCAGCCTGAGGACAGGGGGCATCTACGAGCAGTACTTC	CASSLRTGGIYEQYF
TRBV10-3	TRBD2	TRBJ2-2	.	TGTGCCATCAGTGAGTCCGGGGGGGGCCCCACCGGGGAGCTGTTTTTT	CAISESGGGPTGELFF
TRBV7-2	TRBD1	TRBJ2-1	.	TGTGCCAGCAGCTTAGTCAGGGGGCAGGGTGAGCAGTTCTTC	CASSLVRGQGEQFF
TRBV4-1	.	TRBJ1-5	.	TGCGCCAGCAGCCAAGATTCGGGGCAGCCCCAGCATTTT	CASSQDSGQPQHF
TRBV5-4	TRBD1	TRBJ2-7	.	TGTGCCAGCAGCATCCGGGACAGGGAATTGGGAGAGCAGTACTTC	CASSIRDRELGEQYF
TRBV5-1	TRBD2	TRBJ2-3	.	TGCGCCAGCAGCTTGGAGGCTAGCGGGGCCTTACGAGGGATAGATACGCAGTATTTT	CASSLEASGALRGIDTQYF
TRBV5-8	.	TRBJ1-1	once	TGTGCCAGCAGCCTTTCAGGGTGGGGTGAAGCTTTCTTT	CASSLSGWGEAFF
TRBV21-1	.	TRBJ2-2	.	TGTGCCAGCAGCCCACGATTAGACAGGGAGAACACCGGGGAGCTGTTTTTT	CASSPRLDRENTGELFF
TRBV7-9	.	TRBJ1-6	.	TGTGCCAGCAGCTTGTACAGGGCTGGTAATTCACCCCTCCACTTT	CASSLYRAGNSPLHF
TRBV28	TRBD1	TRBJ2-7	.	TGTGCCAGCAGTCGGACAGGTTACGAGCAGTACTTC	CASSRTGYEQYF
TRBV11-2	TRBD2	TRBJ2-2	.	TGTGCCAGCAGCCGCCCCGGGACTAGCGGGTTGAACACCGGGGAGCTGTTTTTT	CASSRPGTSGLNTGELFF
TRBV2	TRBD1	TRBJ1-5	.	TGTGCCAGCAGTGTTAGACAGGGAGTCCAGCCCCAGCATTTT	CASSVRQGVQPQHF
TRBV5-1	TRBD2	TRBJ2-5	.	TGCGCCAGCAGCTTGAGCGGGGGCACTGAGACCCAGTACTTC	CASSLSGGTETQYF
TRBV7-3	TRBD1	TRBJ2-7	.	TGTGCCAGCAGTTGGTCCCGGGACAGTTACGAGCAGTACTTC	CASSWSRDSYEQYF
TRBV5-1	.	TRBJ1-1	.	TGCGCCAGCAGCTCCAAACAGGGATCCCGAGCTGAAGCTTTCTTT	CASSSKQGSRAEAFF
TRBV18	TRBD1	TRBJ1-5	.	TGTGCCAGCTCTCCCTCTCAGGGGGGAGGCAATCAGCCCCAGCATTTT	CASSPSQGGGNQPQHF